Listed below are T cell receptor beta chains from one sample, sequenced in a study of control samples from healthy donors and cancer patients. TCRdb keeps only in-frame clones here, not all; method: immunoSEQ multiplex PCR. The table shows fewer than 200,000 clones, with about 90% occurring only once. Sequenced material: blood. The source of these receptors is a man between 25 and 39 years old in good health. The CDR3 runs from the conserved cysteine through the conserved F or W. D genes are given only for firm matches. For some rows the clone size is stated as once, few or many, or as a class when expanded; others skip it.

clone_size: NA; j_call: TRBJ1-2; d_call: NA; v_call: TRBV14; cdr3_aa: CASSQEAGLYGYTF; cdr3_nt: TGTGCCAGCAGCCAAGAAGCAGGACTCTATGGCTACACCTTC
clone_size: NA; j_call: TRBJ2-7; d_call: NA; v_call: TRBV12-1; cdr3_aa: CASSFAVPGGEDFYEQYF; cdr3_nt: TGTGCCAGCAGCTTTGCGGTCCCGGGAGGGGAAGATTTCTACGAGCAGTACTTC
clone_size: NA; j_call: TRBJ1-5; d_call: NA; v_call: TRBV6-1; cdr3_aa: CASSEAPSNQPQHF; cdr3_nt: TGTGCCAGCAGTGAAGCGCCCAGCAATCAGCCCCAGCATTTT
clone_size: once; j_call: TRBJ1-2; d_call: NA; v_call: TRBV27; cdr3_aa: CASSQTGTGDGYTF; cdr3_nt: TGTGCCAGCAGTCAAACAGGGACTGGCGATGGCTACACCTTC
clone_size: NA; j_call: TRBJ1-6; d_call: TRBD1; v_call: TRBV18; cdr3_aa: CASSSDRSHSPLHF; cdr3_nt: TGTGCCAGCTCATCGGACAGGTCGCATTCACCCCTCCACTTT
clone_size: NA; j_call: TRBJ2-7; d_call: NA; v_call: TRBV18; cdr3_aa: CASSLGPNGGEQYF; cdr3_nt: TGTGCCAGCTCACTGGGCCCCAACGGGGGCGAGCAGTACTTC
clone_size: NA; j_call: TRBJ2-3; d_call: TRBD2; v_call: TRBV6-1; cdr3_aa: CASLGTSGMSDTQYF; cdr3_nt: TGTGCCAGCCTCGGGACTAGCGGGATGTCAGATACGCAGTATTTT
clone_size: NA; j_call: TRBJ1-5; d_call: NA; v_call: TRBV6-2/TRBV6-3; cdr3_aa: CASSRTASNQPQHF; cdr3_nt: TGTGCCAGCAGTCGGACGGCTAGCAATCAGCCCCAGCATTTT
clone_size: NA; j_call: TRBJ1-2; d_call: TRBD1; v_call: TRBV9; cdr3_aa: CASGPGQGTLIYGYTF; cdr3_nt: TGTGCCAGCGGACCGGGACAGGGCACCCTTATATATGGCTACACCTTC
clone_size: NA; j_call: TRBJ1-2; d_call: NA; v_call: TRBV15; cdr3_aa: CATSRSHIEGYTF; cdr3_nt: TGTGCCACCAGCAGATCTCACATTGAGGGCTACACCTTC
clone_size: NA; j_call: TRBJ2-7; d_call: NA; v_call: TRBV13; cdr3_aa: CASSSFTSSYEQYF; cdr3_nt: TGTGCCAGCAGCTCCTTCACTAGCTCCTACGAGCAGTACTTC
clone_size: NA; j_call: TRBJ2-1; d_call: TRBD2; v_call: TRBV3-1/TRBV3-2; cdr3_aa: CASSQHTSGEGEQFF; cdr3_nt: TGTGCCAGCAGCCAGCATACTAGCGGGGAGGGTGAGCAGTTCTTC
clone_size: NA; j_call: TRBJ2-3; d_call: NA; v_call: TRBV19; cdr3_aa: CASSSTGTDTQYF; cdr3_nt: TGTGCCAGTAGTTCGACAGGCACAGATACGCAGTATTTT
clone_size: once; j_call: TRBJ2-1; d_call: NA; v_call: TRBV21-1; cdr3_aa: CASSKRRQDYNEQFF; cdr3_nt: TGTGCCAGCAGCAAAAGGAGACAGGACTACAATGAGCAGTTCTTC
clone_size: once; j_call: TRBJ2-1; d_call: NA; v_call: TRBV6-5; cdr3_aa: CASSYRQGLDNEQFF; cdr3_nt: TGTGCCAGCAGTTACCGGCAGGGGCTGGACAATGAGCAGTTCTTC
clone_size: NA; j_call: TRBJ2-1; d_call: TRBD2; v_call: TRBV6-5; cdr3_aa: CASTGLAGAPHEQFF; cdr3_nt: TGTGCCAGCACGGGGCTAGCGGGAGCCCCGCATGAGCAGTTCTTC
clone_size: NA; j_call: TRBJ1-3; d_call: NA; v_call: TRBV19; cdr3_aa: CASTAGEHSGNTIYF; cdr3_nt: TGTGCCAGTACCGCAGGGGAGCACTCTGGAAACACCATATATTTT
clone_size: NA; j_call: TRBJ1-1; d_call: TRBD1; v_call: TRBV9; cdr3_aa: CASSSQGGNTEAFF; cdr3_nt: TGTGCCAGCAGCTCTCAGGGGGGGAACACTGAAGCTTTCTTT
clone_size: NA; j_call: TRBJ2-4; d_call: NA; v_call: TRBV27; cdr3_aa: CASSLGPGAGGGVNIQYF; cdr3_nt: TGTGCCAGCAGTTTAGGCCCGGGGGCAGGCGGAGGGGTAAACATTCAGTACTTC
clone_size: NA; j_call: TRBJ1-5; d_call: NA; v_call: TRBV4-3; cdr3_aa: CASSPGIGVEPQHF; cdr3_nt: TGCGCCAGCAGCCCAGGGATAGGGGTCGAGCCCCAGCATTTT
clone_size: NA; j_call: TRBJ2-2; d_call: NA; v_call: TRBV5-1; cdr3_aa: CASSLRQSNTGELFF; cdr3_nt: TGCGCCAGCAGCTTGCGGCAGTCGAACACCGGGGAGCTGTTTTTT
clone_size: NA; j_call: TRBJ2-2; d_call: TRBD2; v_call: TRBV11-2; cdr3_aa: CASSGGGAGELFF; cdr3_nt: TGTGCCAGCAGCGGCGGGGGGGCCGGGGAGCTGTTTTTT
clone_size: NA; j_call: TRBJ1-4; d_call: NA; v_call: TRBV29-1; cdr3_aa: CSTRGGRGEKLFF; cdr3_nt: TGCAGCACGAGAGGGGGGCGAGGTGAAAAACTGTTTTTT
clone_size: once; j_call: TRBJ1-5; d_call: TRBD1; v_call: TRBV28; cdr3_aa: CASYGNVLQGQGQPQHF; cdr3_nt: TGTGCCAGCTATGGGAATGTTTTACAGGGGCAGGGACAGCCCCAGCATTTT
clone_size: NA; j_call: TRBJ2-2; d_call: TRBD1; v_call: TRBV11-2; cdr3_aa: CASTTGQGAGELFF; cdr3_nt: TGTGCCAGCACCACCGGGCAGGGGGCCGGGGAGCTGTTTTTT
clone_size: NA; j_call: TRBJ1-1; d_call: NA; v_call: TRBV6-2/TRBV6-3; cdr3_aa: CASSYSVSGAMNTEAFF; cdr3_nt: TGTGCCAGCAGTTACTCGGTGTCGGGTGCAATGAACACTGAAGCTTTCTTT
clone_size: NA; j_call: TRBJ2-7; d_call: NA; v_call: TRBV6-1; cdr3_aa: CASSEANGQYYEQYF; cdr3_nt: TGTGCCAGCAGTGAAGCGAACGGGCAGTACTACGAGCAGTACTTC
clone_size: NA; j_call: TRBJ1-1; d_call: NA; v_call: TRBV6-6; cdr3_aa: CASSITENTEAFF; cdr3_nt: TGTGCCAGCAGTATAACAGAGAACACTGAAGCTTTCTTT
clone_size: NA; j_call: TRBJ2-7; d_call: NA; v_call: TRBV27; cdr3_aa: CASSSPPYEQYF; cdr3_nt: TGTGCCAGCAGTTCCCCTCCCTACGAGCAGTACTTC
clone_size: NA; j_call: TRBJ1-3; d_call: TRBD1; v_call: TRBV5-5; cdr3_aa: CASSLPGTGSGNTIYF; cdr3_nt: TGTGCCAGCAGCTTGCCTGGGACAGGGTCAGGAAACACCATATATTTT
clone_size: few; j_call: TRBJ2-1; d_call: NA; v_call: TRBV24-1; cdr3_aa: CATSVRNEQFF; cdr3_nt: TGTGCCACCAGTGTAAGAAATGAGCAGTTCTTC
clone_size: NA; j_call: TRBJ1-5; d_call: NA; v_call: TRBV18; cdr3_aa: CASSPGGRDQPQHF; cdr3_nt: TGTGCCAGCTCACCAGGGGGAAGGGATCAGCCCCAGCATTTT
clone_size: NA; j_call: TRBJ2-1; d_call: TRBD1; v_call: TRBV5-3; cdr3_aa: CARSTIRDRSVTDEQFF; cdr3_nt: TGTGCCAGAAGCACCATCAGGGACAGATCCGTTACAGATGAGCAGTTCTTC
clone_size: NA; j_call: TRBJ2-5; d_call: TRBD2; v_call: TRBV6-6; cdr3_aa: CASSQVAGSGETQYF; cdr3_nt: TGTGCCAGCAGTCAGGTAGCGGGCTCTGGGGAGACCCAGTACTTC
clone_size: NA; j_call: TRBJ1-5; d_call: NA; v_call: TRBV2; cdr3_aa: CASSEFRRGNNQPQHF; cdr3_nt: TGTGCCAGCAGTGAATTCCGAAGGGGGAACAATCAGCCCCAGCATTTT
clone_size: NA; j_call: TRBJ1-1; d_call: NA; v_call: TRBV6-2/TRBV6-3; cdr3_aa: CASSQVPTEAFF; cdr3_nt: TGTGCCAGCAGCCAAGTCCCAACTGAAGCTTTCTTT
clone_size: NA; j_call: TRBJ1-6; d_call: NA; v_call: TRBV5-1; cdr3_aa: CASSGQSSYNSPLHF; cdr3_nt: TGCGCCAGCAGCGGGCAGAGCTCCTATAATTCACCCCTCCACTTT
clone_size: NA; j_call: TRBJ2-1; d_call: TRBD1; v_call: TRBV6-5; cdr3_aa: CASSWDRKDNEQFF; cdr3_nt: TGTGCCAGCAGTTGGGACAGGAAGGACAATGAGCAGTTCTTC
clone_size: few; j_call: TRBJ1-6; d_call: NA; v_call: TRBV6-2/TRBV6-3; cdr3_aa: CASSFQRYSPLHF; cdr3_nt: TGTGCCAGCAGTTTCCAGAGGTATTCACCCCTCCACTTT
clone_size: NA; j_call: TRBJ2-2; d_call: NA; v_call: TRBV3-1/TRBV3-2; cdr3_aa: CASGLPGQGTGELFF; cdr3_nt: TGTGCCAGCGGACTCCCGGGCCAGGGGACCGGGGAGCTGTTTTTT
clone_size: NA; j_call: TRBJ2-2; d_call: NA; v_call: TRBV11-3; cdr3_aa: CASSLRGGELFF; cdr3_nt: TGTGCCAGCAGCTTAAGGGGCGGGGAGCTGTTTTTT
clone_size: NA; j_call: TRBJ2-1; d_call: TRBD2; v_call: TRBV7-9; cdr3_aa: CASFRAGGDNEQFF; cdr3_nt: TGTGCCAGCTTCCGAGCGGGAGGCGACAATGAGCAGTTCTTC
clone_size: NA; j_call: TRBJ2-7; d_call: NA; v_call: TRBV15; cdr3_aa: CATRGGDSYEQYF; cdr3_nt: TGTGCCACCAGAGGAGGCGACTCCTACGAGCAGTACTTC
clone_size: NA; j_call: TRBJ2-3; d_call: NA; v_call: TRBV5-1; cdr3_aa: CASSSQDTQYF; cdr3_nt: TGCGCCAGCAGCTCCCAGGATACGCAGTATTTT
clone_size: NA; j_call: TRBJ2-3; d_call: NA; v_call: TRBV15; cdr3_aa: CATSRDSSTDTQYF; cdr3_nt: TGTGCCACCAGCAGGGACTCCAGCACAGATACGCAGTATTTT
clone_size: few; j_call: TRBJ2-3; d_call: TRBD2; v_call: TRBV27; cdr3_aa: CASSFGTSFVTDTQYF; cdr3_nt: TGTGCCAGCAGTTTCGGGACTAGTTTCGTCACAGATACGCAGTATTTT
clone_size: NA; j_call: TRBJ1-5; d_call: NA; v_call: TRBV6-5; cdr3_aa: CASSRTEYSNQPQHF; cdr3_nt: TGTGCCAGCAGCCGGACCGAATATAGCAATCAGCCCCAGCATTTT
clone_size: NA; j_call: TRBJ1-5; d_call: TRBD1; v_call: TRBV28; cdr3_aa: CASSLRTGMGNQPQHF; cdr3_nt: TGTGCCAGCAGTCTACGGACAGGGATGGGCAATCAGCCCCAGCATTTT
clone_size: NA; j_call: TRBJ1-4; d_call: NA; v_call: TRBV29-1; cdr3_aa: CSVDDPGEKLFF; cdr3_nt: TGCAGCGTTGATGACCCTGGAGAAAAACTGTTTTTT